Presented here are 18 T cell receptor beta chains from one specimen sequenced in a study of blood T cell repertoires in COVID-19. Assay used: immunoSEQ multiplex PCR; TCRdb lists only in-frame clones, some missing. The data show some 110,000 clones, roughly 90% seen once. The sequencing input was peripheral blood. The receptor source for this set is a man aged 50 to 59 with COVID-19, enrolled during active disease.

DNA for the CDR3: TGCGCCAGCAGTGAGGACCTAGCGGGAGTAACCCCCGAGCAGTACGTC. Protein: CASSEDLAGVTPEQYV. The chain is built from TRBV10-1 and TRBJ2-7; TRBD2 matches at 10 bases. Unmatched junction bases numbered 10, after V lost 2 bases and J lost 6 bases. The germline gives CDR1 WNHNN, CDR2 SYGVQD (reference sequence). This CDR3 comprises 16 residues.

The CDR3 loop reads CASSMTSRETQYF. CDR3 DNA: TGTGCCAGCAGTATGACTAGCCGGGAGACCCAGTACTTC. The chain combines TRBV27 with TRBJ2-5, with 7 positions matching TRBD2. V lost 5 bases to trimming and J lost 5 bases; unmatched junction nucleotides: 5. The CDR3 contains 13 residues. Germline assignment: CDR1 MNHEY and CDR2 SMNVEV (reference sequence).

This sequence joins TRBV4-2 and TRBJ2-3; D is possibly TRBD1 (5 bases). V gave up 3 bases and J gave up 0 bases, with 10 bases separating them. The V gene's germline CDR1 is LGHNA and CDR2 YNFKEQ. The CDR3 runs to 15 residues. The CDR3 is CASSQGRLSTDTQYF. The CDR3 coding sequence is TGTGCCAGCAGCCAGGGGCGTCTTAGCACAGATACGCAGTATTTT.

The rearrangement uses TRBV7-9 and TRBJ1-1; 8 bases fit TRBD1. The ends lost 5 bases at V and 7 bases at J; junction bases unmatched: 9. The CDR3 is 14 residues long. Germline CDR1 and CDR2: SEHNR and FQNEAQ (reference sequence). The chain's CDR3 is CASSAMTGDHEAFF. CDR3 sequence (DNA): TGTGCCAGCAGCGCAATGACAGGGGACCATGAAGCTTTCTTT.

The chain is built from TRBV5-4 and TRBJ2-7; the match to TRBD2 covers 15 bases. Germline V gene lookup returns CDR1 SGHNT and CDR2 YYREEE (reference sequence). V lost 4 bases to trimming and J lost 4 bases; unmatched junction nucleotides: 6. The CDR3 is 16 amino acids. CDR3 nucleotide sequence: TGTGCCAGCAGCCAGGGACTAGCGGGAGGAGGGTACGAGCAGTACTTC. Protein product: CASSQGLAGGGYEQYF. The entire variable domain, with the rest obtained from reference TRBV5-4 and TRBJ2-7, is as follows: ETGVTQSPTHLIKTRGQQVTLRCSSQSGHNTVSWYQQALGQGPQFIFQYYREEENGRGNFPPRFSGLQFPNYSSELNVNALELDDSALYLCASSQGLAGGGYEQYFGPGTRLTVT.

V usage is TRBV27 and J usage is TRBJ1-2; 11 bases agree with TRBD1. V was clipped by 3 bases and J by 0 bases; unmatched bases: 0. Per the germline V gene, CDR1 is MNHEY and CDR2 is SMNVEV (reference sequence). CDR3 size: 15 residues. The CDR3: CASSLGQGANYGYTF. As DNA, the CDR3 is TGTGCCAGCAGTTTGGGACAGGGGGCTAACTATGGCTACACCTTC.

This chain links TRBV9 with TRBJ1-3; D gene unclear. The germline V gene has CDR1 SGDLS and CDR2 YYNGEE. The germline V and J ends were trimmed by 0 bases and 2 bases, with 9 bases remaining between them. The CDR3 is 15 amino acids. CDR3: CASSVGVGAGNTIYF. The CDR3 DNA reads TGTGCCAGCAGCGTAGGCGTGGGCGCTGGAAACACCATATATTTT. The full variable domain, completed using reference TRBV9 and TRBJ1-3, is DSGVTQTPKHLITATGQRVTLRCSPRSGDLSVYWYQQSLDQGLQFLIQYYNGEERAKGNILERFSAQQFPDLHSELNLSSLELGDSALYFCASSVGVGAGNTIYFGEGSWLTVV.

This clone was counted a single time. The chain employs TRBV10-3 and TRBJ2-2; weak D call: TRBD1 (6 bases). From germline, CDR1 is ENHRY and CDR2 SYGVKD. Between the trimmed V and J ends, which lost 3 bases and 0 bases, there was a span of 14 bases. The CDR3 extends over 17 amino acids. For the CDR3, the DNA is TGTGCCATCAGTGATGGTTCCAGGGGCACGAACACCGGGGAGCTGTTTTTT. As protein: CAISDGSRGTNTGELFF.

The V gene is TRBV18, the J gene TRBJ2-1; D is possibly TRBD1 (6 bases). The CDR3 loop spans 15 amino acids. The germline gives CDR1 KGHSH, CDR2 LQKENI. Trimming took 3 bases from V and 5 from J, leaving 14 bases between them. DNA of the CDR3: TGTGCCAGCTCACCGCCTGGGACAAATGACAATGAGCAGTTCTTC. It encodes CASSPPGTNDNEQFF.

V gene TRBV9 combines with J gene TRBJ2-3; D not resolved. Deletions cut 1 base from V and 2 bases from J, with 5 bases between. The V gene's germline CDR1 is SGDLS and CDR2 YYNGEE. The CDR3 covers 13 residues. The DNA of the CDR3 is TGTGCCAGCAGCGTAATAATCACAGATACGCAGTATTTT. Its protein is CASSVIITDTQYF.

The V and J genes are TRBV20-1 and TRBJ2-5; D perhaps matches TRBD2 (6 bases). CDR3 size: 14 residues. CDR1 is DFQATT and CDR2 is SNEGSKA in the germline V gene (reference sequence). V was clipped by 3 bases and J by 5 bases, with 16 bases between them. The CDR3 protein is CSASLGGEGETQYF. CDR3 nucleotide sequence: TGCAGTGCTAGTCTTGGCGGGGAAGGCGAGACCCAGTACTTC.

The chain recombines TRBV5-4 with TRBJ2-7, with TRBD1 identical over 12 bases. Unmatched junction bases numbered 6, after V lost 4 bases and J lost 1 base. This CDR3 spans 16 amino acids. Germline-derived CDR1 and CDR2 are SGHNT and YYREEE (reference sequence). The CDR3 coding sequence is TGTGCCAGCAGCCCTCAGGGACAGGGGGCGTCCTACGAGCAGTACTTC. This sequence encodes CASSPQGQGASYEQYF.

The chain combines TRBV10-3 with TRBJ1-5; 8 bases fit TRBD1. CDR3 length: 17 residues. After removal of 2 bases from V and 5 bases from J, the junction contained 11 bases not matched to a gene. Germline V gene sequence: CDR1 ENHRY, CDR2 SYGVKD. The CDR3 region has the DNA TGTGCCATCAGTGAGCGTAGGGGTCAGGGGGCCGATCAGCCCCAGCATTTT. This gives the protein CAISERRGQGADQPQHF.

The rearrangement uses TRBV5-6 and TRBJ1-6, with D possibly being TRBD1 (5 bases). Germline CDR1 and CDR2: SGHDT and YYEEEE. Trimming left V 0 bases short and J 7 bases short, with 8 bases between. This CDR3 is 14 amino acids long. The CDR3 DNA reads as TGTGCCAGCAGCTTGGCAGGGAGGAATTCACCCCTCCACTTT. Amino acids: CASSLAGRNSPLHF.

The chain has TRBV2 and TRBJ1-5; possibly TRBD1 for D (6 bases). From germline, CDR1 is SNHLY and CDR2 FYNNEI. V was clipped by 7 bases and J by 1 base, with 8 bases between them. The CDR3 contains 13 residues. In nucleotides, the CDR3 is TGTGCCAGCAAGGGGGACAGCAATCAGCCCCAGCATTTT. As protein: CASKGDSNQPQHF.

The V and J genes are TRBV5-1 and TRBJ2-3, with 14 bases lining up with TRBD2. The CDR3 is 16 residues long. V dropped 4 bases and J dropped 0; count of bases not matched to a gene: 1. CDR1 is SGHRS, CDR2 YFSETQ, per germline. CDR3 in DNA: TGCGCCAGCAGCCGGACTAGCGGGAGGAGCACAGATACGCAGTATTTT. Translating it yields CASSRTSGRSTDTQYF.

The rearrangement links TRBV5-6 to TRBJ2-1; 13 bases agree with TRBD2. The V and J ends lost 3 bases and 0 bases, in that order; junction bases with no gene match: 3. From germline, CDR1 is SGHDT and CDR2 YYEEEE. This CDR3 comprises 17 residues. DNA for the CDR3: TGTGCCAGCAGCTCCAGGACTAGCGGGAGCTCCTACAATGAGCAGTTCTTC. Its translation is CASSSRTSGSSYNEQFF. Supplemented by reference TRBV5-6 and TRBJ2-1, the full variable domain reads DAGVTQSPTHLIKTRGQQVTLRCSPKSGHDTVSWYQQALGQGPQFIFQYYEEEERQRGNFPDRFSGHQFPNYSSELNVNALLLGDSALYLCASSSRTSGSSYNEQFFGPGTRLTVL.

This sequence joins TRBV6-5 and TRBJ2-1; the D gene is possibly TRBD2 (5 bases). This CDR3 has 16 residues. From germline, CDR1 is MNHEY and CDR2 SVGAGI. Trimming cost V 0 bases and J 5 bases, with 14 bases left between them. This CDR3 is CASSYSRLLSNNEQFF. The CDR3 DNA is TGTGCCAGCAGTTACTCGAGACTACTTAGCAACAATGAGCAGTTCTTC.